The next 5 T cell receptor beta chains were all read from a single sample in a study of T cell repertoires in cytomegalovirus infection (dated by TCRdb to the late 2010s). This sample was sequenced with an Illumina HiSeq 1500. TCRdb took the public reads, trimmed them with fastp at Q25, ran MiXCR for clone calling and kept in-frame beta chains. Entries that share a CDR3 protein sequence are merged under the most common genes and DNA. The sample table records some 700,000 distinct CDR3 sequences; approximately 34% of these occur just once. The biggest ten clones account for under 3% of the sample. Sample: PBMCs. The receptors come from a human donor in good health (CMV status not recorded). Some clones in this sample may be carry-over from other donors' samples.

CDR3 DNA: TGTGCCACCAGTGATTCACAGAGTTGGTTCAATCAGCCCCAGCATTTT. It yields the protein CATSDSQSWFNQPQHF. The rearrangement uses TRBV24-1 and TRBJ1-5, with D unresolved. Germline CDR1 KGHDR, CDR2 SFDVKD. The CDR3 length is 16 residues. Trimming cost V 2 bases and J 3 bases, with 13 bases left between them.

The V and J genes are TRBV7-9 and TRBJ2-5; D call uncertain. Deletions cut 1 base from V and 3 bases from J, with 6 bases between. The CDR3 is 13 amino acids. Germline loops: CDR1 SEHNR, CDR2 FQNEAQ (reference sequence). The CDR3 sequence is CASSLVVEETQYF. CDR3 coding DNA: TGTGCCAGCAGCTTAGTGGTGGAAGAGACCCAGTACTTC.

Written as DNA, the CDR3 is TGTGCCAGTAGTATGGCTGGCAGGGGGCGGTGGGGAGAGACCCAGTACTTC. Amino acids: CASSMAGRGRWGETQYF. The genes are TRBV19 and TRBJ2-5; 8 nucleotides agree with TRBD1. Germline CDR1 is LNHDA and CDR2 is SQIVND (reference sequence). V shed 3 bases, J shed 4 bases, and the junction held 13 bases outside the gene matches. The CDR3 is 17 residues long.

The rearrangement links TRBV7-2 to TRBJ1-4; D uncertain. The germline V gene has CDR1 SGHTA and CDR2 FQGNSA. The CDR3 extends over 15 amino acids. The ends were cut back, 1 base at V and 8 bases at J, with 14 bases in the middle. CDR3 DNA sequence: TGTGCCAGCAGCTTAGGATCCGGAATATGGGAAAAACTGTTTTTT. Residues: CASSLGSGIWEKLFF.

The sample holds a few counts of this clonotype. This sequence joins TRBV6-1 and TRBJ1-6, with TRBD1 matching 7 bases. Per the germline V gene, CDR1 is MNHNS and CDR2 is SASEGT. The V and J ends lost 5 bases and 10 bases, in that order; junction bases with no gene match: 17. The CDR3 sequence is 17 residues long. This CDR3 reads CASSYGLTGYGGSPLHF. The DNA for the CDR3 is TGTGCCAGCAGTTATGGGTTGACAGGGTACGGGGGCTCACCCCTCCACTTT.